These 23 T cell receptor beta chains came from one sample sequenced in a study of control samples from healthy donors and cancer patients. Produced via immunoSEQ multiplex PCR; TCRdb's table is partial and in-frame only. This table holds about 120,000 clones, 88% found once. Material for sequencing was blood. The receptors originated from a woman in her 70s in good health.

The chain uses TRBV4-1 and TRBJ2-5; 8 positions agree with TRBD1. The CDR3 sequence is 15 residues long. CDR1 is MGHRA, CDR2 YSYEKL, per germline. The ends lost 4 bases at V and 3 bases at J; junction bases unmatched: 7. The CDR3 sequence: CASSRIGQGEETQYF. DNA of the CDR3: TGCGCCAGCAGCCGGATCGGACAGGGTGAAGAGACCCAGTACTTC.

This rearrangement joins TRBV25-1 to TRBJ2-5, with 11 nucleotides matching TRBD2. The CDR3 contains 16 residues. J was trimmed by 4 bases and V by 1 base; bases with no gene match: 5. Germline loops: CDR1 MGHDK, CDR2 SYGVNS. Written as DNA, the CDR3 is TGTGCCAGCAGTGAATTTAGCGGGGGGGCAAGAGAGACCCAGTACTTC. Translating gives CASSEFSGGARETQYF.

The CDR3 protein is CASSLGQGQEKLFF. The DNA of the CDR3 is TGCGCCAGCAGCTTGGGACAGGGACAGGAAAAACTGTTTTTT. This chain joins TRBV23-1 and TRBJ1-4; TRBD1 matches 9 bases. TRBV23-1 is noted as an ORF with a role that remains uncertain. This CDR3 contains 14 residues. V shed 6 bases and J 8 bases; nucleotides not matched to a gene: 7.

For the CDR3, the DNA is TGTGCCAGCAGCCCTGGACTGGGGGGCTACACCTTC. Its translation is CASSPGLGGYTF. The gene calls are TRBV12-3 or TRBV12-4 and TRBJ1-2; no clear D. V lost 6 bases and J 8 bases, leaving 13 bases between the germline ends. The CDR3 sequence is 12 residues long.

This clone was picked up a small number of times. V gene TRBV19 combines with J gene TRBJ1-1; possible D gene TRBD1, 5 bases. Per germline, CDR1 LNHDA and CDR2 SQIVND (reference sequence). The V gene lost 3 bases and the J gene lost 4 bases, with 21 bases spanning the gap. The CDR3 runs 17 residues. The CDR3 sequence: CASSMESGGAVGTEAFF. The CDR3, as DNA: TGTGCCAGTAGTATGGAGTCGGGAGGGGCTGTGGGCACTGAAGCTTTCTTT. The whole variable domain, remainder taken from reference TRBV19 and TRBJ1-1, is DGGITQSPKYLFRKEGQNVTLSCEQNLNHDAMYWYRQDPGQGLRLIYYSQIVNDFQKGDIAEGYSVSREKKESFPLTVTSAQKNPTAFYLCASSMESGGAVGTEAFFGQGTRLTVV.

The sample holds a few counts of this clone. The rearrangement joins TRBV19 to TRBJ1-2; D ambiguous. Trimming removed 9 bases at V and 1 base at J, with 6 bases between. Per germline, CDR1 LNHDA and CDR2 SQIVND (reference sequence). This CDR3 has 11 residues. The CDR3 region is CASLFNYGYTF. The CDR3 region has the DNA TGTGCCAGCCTCTTTAACTATGGCTACACCTTC.

The chain employs TRBV13 and TRBJ1-1, with D unclear. V lost 7 bases and J lost 1, with 10 bases in between. This CDR3 contains 13 residues. Germline values: CDR1 PRHDT, CDR2 FYEKMQ (reference sequence). The CDR3 loop is CASTSGGNTEAFF. CDR3 in DNA: TGTGCCAGCACCTCGGGTGGGAACACTGAAGCTTTCTTT. Full variable domain (missing parts from reference TRBV13 and TRBJ1-1): AAGVIQSPRHLIKEKRETATLKCYPIPRHDTVYWYQQGPGQDPQFLISFYEKMQSDKGSIPDRFSAQQFSDYHSELNMSSLELGDSALYFCASTSGGNTEAFFGQGTRLTVV.

This chain links TRBV6-5 with TRBJ2-5; possible D gene TRBD1, 6 bases. V was clipped by 2 bases and J by 5 bases, with 9 bases between them. CDR1 MNHEY and CDR2 SVGAGI come from the germline V gene. There are 13 residues in the CDR3. CDR3 nucleotide sequence: TGTGCCAGCAGTTACGTGCAGGGGGAGACCCAGTACTTC. Its translation: CASSYVQGETQYF.

This clone has more than one count but fewer than ten. V and J are TRBV7-8 and TRBJ2-2; 8 bases align to TRBD1. From germline, CDR1 is SGHVS and CDR2 FQNEAQ. The CDR3 is 14 amino acids. V was clipped by 6 bases and J by 6 bases; unmatched bases: 6. The CDR3 loop reads CASRGQGDSGELFF. The CDR3 DNA follows: TGTGCCAGCAGAGGACAGGGAGATTCCGGGGAGCTGTTTTTT.

This chain uses TRBV11-2 with TRBJ1-5, with 7 nucleotides matching TRBD1. CDR1 SGHAT and CDR2 FQNNGV come from the germline V gene. V shed 5 bases and J 5 bases; nucleotides not matched to a gene: 12. The CDR3 spans 16 residues. DNA for the CDR3: TGTGCCAGCAGCCGGGGAACAGGGGCGAGAGATCAGCCCCAGCATTTT. This sequence encodes CASSRGTGARDQPQHF.

The rearrangement uses TRBV27 and TRBJ1-2, with a tentative D call TRBD1 (6 bases). The CDR3 sequence is 14 residues long. The germline V and J ends were trimmed by 1 base and 2 bases, with 8 bases remaining between them. Germline V gives CDR1 MNHEY, CDR2 SMNVEV (reference sequence). CDR3 coding DNA: TGTGCCAGCAGTTTATTCGGACAGAACTATGGCTACACCTTC. Residues: CASSLFGQNYGYTF.

This rearrangement joins TRBV13 to TRBJ1-6; the D gene is possibly TRBD1 (5 bases). The V gene's germline CDR1 is PRHDT and CDR2 FYEKMQ (reference sequence). Trimming pared 5 bases from V and 4 bases from J, leaving 15 bases between. CDR3 length equals 16 residues. CDR3 DNA sequence: TGTGCCAGCAGCGCCGGGGGTGACCTTTATAATTCACCCCTCCACTTT. Encoded protein: CASSAGGDLYNSPLHF.

The genes are TRBV6-5 and TRBJ1-1; the D is unclear. Germline values: CDR1 MNHEY, CDR2 SVGAGI. Trimming shortened V by 2 bases and J by 8 bases, and 21 bases separated the two germline ends. The length of the CDR3 is 16 residues. CDR3 amino acids: CASSYRRNAKVTEAFF. The CDR3, as DNA: TGTGCCAGCAGTTACCGCCGTAATGCTAAAGTCACGGAAGCTTTCTTT.

V is TRBV6-5 and J is TRBJ2-5; tentatively, D is TRBD1 (5 bases). Germline CDR1 and CDR2: MNHEY and SVGAGI. The CDR3 has 13 amino acids. V was cut by 6 bases and J by 3 bases, with 11 bases left in between. The chain's CDR3 is CASSRRAEETQYF. The CDR3 bases are TGTGCCAGCAGCCGCAGGGCAGAAGAGACCCAGTACTTC.

Points on this clone: The same CDR3 arises from other DNA sequences in this sample as well. The chain combines TRBV5-1 with TRBJ1-1; D may be TRBD1 (6 bases). CDR1 and CDR2 from the germline V gene are SGHRS and YFSETQ. V lost 4 bases to trimming and J lost 3 bases, with 13 bases between them. The CDR3 is 14 amino acids. In DNA form, the CDR3 reads TGCGCCAGCAGCCTCGTACAGGGTGACACTGAAGCTTTCTTT. It codes for CASSLVQGDTEAFF. The variable domain in full, with the rest retrieved from reference TRBV5-1 and TRBJ1-1, is KAGVTQTPRYLIKTRGQQVTLSCSPISGHRSVSWYQQTPGQGLQFLFEYFSETQRNKGNFPGRFSGRQFSNSRSEMNVSTLELGDSALYLCASSLVQGDTEAFFGQGTRLTVV.

This clone was seen a few times. The chain combines TRBV27 with TRBJ1-6; no clear D gene. Germline loops: CDR1 MNHEY, CDR2 SMNVEV (reference sequence). Trimming shortened V by 7 bases and J by 10 bases, and 14 bases separated the two germline ends. This CDR3 has 13 residues. The DNA of the CDR3 is TGTGCCAGCACCGATATATTAACCTCACCCCTCCACTTT. Translation gives CASTDILTSPLHF.

The chain employs TRBV19 and TRBJ2-1, with 7 bases matching TRBD2. This CDR3 has 16 residues. V lost 2 bases to trimming and J lost 0 bases; unmatched junction nucleotides: 4. Germline CDR1 and CDR2: LNHDA and SQIVND (reference sequence). CDR3: CASSIREESSYNEQFF. CDR3 coding DNA: TGTGCCAGTAGTATACGGGAGGAAAGCTCCTACAATGAGCAGTTCTTC.

CDR3: CASSLPPNTEAFF. The CDR3 DNA sequence: TGTGCCAGCAGCTTGCCCCCGAACACTGAAGCTTTCTTT. This chain links TRBV5-4 with TRBJ1-1, with D unresolved. The CDR3 has 13 amino acids. V was trimmed by 1 base and J by 1 base, leaving 5 bases between them. Looked up from germline, CDR1 is SGHNT and CDR2 is YYREEE (reference sequence).

Here the CDR3 DNA reads TGTGCCAGCAGCGTATTCGCGGGGGGCAATGAGCAGTTCTTC. Amino acids: CASSVFAGGNEQFF. The chain recombines TRBV9 with TRBJ2-1; 8 bases match TRBD2. Germline CDR1 SGDLS, CDR2 YYNGEE. This CDR3 has 14 residues. Losses at the gene ends were 1 base for V and 6 bases for J; bases not matched to a gene: 3.

The rearrangement uses TRBV6-5 and TRBJ1-6; a possible D gene is TRBD1 (6 bases). This CDR3 has 13 amino acids. Deletions cut 6 bases from V and 8 bases from J, with 11 bases between. Per the germline V gene, CDR1 is MNHEY and CDR2 is SVGAGI. CDR3 residues: CASRETGDSPLHF. The DNA for the CDR3 is TGTGCCAGCAGGGAGACAGGAGATTCACCCCTCCACTTT.

V is TRBV5-4 and J is TRBJ1-2, with D unclear. V was trimmed by 4 bases and J by 2 bases, leaving 9 bases between them. CDR3 length: 13 residues. Germline lookup yields CDR1 SGHNT and CDR2 YYREEE (reference sequence). The DNA of the CDR3 is TGTGCCAGCAGCCCAGGCATAAACTATGGCTACACCTTC. The encoded protein is CASSPGINYGYTF.

The V call is TRBV6-5, the J call TRBJ2-4, with no clear D. Germline V lookup: CDR1 MNHEY, CDR2 SVGAGI. V was clipped by 4 bases and J by 2 bases, with 12 bases between them. The CDR3 consists of 15 residues. The CDR3 DNA reads as TGTGCCAGCAGTTTCAAAGAGGATTCCAAAAACATTCAGTACTTC. Translated, it gives CASSFKEDSKNIQYF.

The J gene is TRBJ1-1, the V gene TRBV7-9, with D hard to call. V lost 3 bases, J lost 2 bases, and 10 bases lay in between. Germline V gene sequence: CDR1 SEHNR, CDR2 FQNEAQ (reference sequence). The CDR3 spans 14 residues. The CDR3 DNA is TGTGCCAGCAGCTTTGTAGGGCCTAACACTGAAGCTTTCTTT. Amino acids: CASSFVGPNTEAFF.